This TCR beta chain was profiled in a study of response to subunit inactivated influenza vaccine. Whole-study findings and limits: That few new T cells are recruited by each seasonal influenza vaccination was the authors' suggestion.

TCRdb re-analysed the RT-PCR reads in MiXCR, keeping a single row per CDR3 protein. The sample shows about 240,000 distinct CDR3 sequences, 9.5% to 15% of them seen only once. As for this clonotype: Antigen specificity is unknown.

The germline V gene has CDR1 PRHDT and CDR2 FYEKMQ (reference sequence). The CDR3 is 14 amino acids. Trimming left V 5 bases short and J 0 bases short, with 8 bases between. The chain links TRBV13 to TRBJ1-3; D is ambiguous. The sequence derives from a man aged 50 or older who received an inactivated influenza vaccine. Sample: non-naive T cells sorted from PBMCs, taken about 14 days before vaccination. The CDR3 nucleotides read TGTGCCAGCAGCCTCCTTAGCTCTGGAAACACCATATATTTT. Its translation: CASSLLSSGNTIYF.